This T cell receptor beta chain stems from a study of radiation and T cells in renal cell carcinoma (TCRdb year 2020). At the level of the whole study: Samples came from a clinical trial, in which primary renal cell carcinomas received 15 Gy stereotactic body radiation therapy followed by nephrectomy 4 weeks later. In total, 50 or so samples underwent TCR beta sequencing: roughly 26 tumors plus 27 peripheral blood samples. A total of approximately 3,800,000 unique CDR3 nucleotide sequences, encoding more than 2 million unique CDR3 amino acid sequences, were found across all 50 or so samples.

General study outcomes and caveats: In blood, the top tumor clonotypes increased from baseline to 2 weeks after radiation and then shrank by 4 weeks, which suggests a temporary expansion of tumor-resident clones. Because pretreatment tumor biopsies were not available, the baseline intratumoral presence of clonotypes could not be determined. Dynamics of the blood repertoire were not tracked past 4 weeks after treatment. Effects of radiation dose or scheduling on the TCR repertoire could not be addressed with the single-armed trial design.

Explained via the paper, the time point label denotes: baseline pretreatment blood. Per the publication, the treatment or condition label means: 15 Gy SBRT to primary tumor, nephrectomy 4 weeks later. To track tumor-enriched clonotypes, serial peripheral blood was sampled from radiation-treated patients at baseline and at 2 weeks and 4 weeks after SBRT. All patients had renal cell carcinoma with clear cell pathology. Genomic DNA for TCR sequencing was prepared using the QIAamp DNA Blood Mini Kit (Qiagen). Only samples passing all quality control checks were included in the analyses. On this clone itself: The clone's antigen remains unknown. One base away there is no much larger clone; base qualities are not given.

Following the manufacturer's recommendations, the immunoSEQ kit was used to generate TCR beta libraries from genomic DNA. To prepare libraries, a first multiplex PCR with proprietary primers was run, followed by a second PCR that added unique barcodes, and a bead cleanup was done after each round. Each sample batch included a kit-provided positive control reaction and a negative control reaction. The final libraries underwent checking on an Agilent 4200 TapeStation D1000 ScreenTape, volumetric pooling, and quantification by qPCR. Sequencing ran on an Illumina NextSeq500 with a MidOutput 150-cycle cartridge, using 156 Read1 and 15 Index1 cycles with kit custom primers. The pooled library was loaded at around 1.1 pM with a roughly 20% PhiX control spike-in. The authors' analysis ran thus. The vendor-processed data were analyzed in R, and a clonotype was defined as all T cells that share the same CDR3 nucleotide sequence. For clone abundance analyses, frequencies were normalized to the 10,000 most abundant clones in each sample. Public T cell clones, which averaged fewer than five per sample, were excluded before analysis. A difference in abundance of at least 32-fold between compartments was used to define tumor-enriched and baseline blood-enriched clonotypes. A beta-binomial differential abundance model was used to identify clonotypes that expanded or contracted between blood time points. Similarity between tumor and blood repertoires was quantified using the Baroni-Urbani and Buser coefficient, and groups were compared with two-tailed Wilcoxon tests in R. In TCRdb, the immuneACCESS table is reduced to in-frame sequences with V and J assigned. These tables do not hold every clone; where another copy was compared, an unresolved V gene accounts for under half, and the others remain unexplained. The V and J calls and clone size were taken over from that table, and D and trimming were inferred from the DNA. This sample comprises tens of thousands of clones, 83% of them detected only once. The ten largest clones capture about 33% of the sample.

Spanning cysteine to phenylalanine, the CDR3 consists of 13 amino acids. Only the CDR3 DNA stays, 39 bases, in frame from base 1. The V and J ends are trimmed by 5 bases and 1 base, leaving 9 bases between them. Looking up the germline V gene (reference sequence) yields CDR1 SEHNR and CDR2 FQNEAQ. The receptor was derived from a woman in her 70s with renal cell carcinoma. The V and J segments used are TRBV7-9 and TRBJ2-7, and TRBD2 may be the D gene, going by 5 matching bases. Here the sequenced sample was blood, taken from a patient whose treatment included radiotherapy and nephrectomy. The CDR3 region has the sequence CASSAGLSYEQYF. In nucleotides, the sequence is TGTGCCAGCAGCGCGGGCCTATCCTACGAGCAGTACTTC. Reference TRBV7-9 and TRBJ2-7 genes cover what lies past the CDR3, so the full variable domain is DTGVSQNPRHKITKRGQNVTFRCDPISEHNRLYWYRQTLGQGPEFLTYFQNEAQLEKSRLLSDRFSAERPKGSFSTLEIQRTEQGDSAMYLCASSAGLSYEQYFGPGTRLTVT.